Shown below are 25 T cell receptor beta chains from a single sample sequenced in a study of blood T cell repertoires in COVID-19. Clones were read by immunoSEQ multiplex PCR, and TCRdb kept only the in-frame ones, dropping some. The sample includes around 250,000 clones, 70% to 90% seen only once; the top ten take approximately 4%. The sequenced sample was PBMCs or T cells enriched from blood (not recorded which). The receptors were sampled from a woman between 25 and 40 years old with acute COVID-19.

The chain is built from TRBV11-3 and TRBJ2-1; 9 bases align to TRBD1. The CDR3 covers 13 residues. The germline V gene encodes CDR1 SGHNT and CDR2 YENEEA. V dropped 4 bases and J dropped 12; count of bases not matched to a gene: 7. The CDR3 sequence: CASSYGTGSRQFF. Here the CDR3 DNA reads TGTGCCAGCAGCTACGGGACAGGGTCCCGGCAGTTCTTC.

The chain uses TRBV28 and TRBJ1-1, with D maybe TRBD1 (5 bases). The CDR3 loop spans 13 amino acids. The V and J ends lost 5 bases and 2 bases respectively, with 9 bases between them. Germline-derived CDR1 and CDR2 are MDHEN and SYDVKM. The CDR3 sequence is CASSRQLNTEAFF. In DNA form, the CDR3 reads TGTGCCAGCAGTCGACAGCTCAACACTGAAGCTTTCTTT.

About this clone: One end of the junction does not line up with germline, which may come from a read error. The rearrangement links TRBV2 to TRBJ1-5; a weak D match, TRBD1 (6 bases). The CDR3 runs 14 residues. Per germline, CDR1 SNHLY and CDR2 FYNNEI. The CDR3 nucleotides are TGTGCCAGCAATGAAGGGGGGCTTAATCAGCCCCAGCATTTT. Its translation is CASNEGGLNQPQHF.

A single count supports this clone. The chain links TRBV27 to TRBJ2-7; 11 bases line up with TRBD2. The trim removed 5 bases at V and 2 bases at J, leaving 5 bases unmatched. Germline CDR1 and CDR2: MNHEY and SMNVEV (reference sequence). The CDR3 loop spans 15 amino acids. The DNA of the CDR3 is TGTGCCAGCAGTATGGGACTAGCGGAGACCTACGAGCAGTACTTC. Protein sequence: CASSMGLAETYEQYF.

This chain connects TRBV2 to TRBJ2-2; possible D gene TRBD1, 6 bases. The CDR3 consists of 15 residues. The V and J ends lost 4 bases and 5 bases respectively, with 14 bases between them. In germline, CDR1 is SNHLY, CDR2 FYNNEI. CDR3 sequence (DNA): TGTGCCAGCAGTGGGCAACTAGGGGGAACCGGGGAGCTGTTTTTT. It encodes CASSGQLGGTGELFF.

The chain is built from TRBV6-5 and TRBJ2-5; 11 bases align to TRBD2. V dropped 4 bases and J dropped 1; count of bases not matched to a gene: 2. The CDR3 extends over 15 amino acids. In germline, CDR1 is MNHEY, CDR2 SVGAGI. This CDR3 reads CASSLTSGVQETQYF. In DNA form, the CDR3 reads TGTGCCAGCAGTTTGACTAGCGGGGTCCAAGAGACCCAGTACTTC.

The rearrangement uses TRBV19 and TRBJ2-1; TRBD2 aligns across 8 bases. In germline, CDR1 is LNHDA, CDR2 SQIVND (reference sequence). CDR3 length: 15 amino acids. J gave up 4 bases and V 4 bases, and 6 bases lay outside the gene matches. The CDR3 nucleotides read TGTGCCAGTAGTAAAACTAGCGGAGCTTACAATGAGCAGTTCTTC. Translating it yields CASSKTSGAYNEQFF.

This rearrangement joins TRBV7-2 to TRBJ2-1, with 14 nucleotides matching TRBD2. The CDR3 spans 15 residues. The junction had 4 bases not matched to a gene; V was cut back by 6 bases and J by 6 bases. Germline V gives CDR1 SGHTA, CDR2 FQGNSA. CDR3 DNA sequence: TGTGCCAGCAGGGGACTAGCGGGAGATCTCAATGAGCAGTTCTTC. This encodes CASRGLAGDLNEQFF.

V is TRBV10-3 and J is TRBJ2-1; maybe TRBD2 (6 bases). CDR3 length equals 14 residues. CDR1 is ENHRY and CDR2 is SYGVKD in the germline V gene. V was clipped by 2 bases and J by 8 bases, with 13 bases between them. CDR3 sequence (DNA): TGTGCCATCAGTGAGACGACAGCGGGCCATGAGCAGTTCTTC. Protein: CAISETTAGHEQFF.

The J gene is TRBJ2-3, the V gene TRBV13; TRBD1 agrees at 7 bases. This CDR3 comprises 13 residues. V lost 5 bases, J lost 6 bases, and 5 bases stayed unmatched. The germline V gene encodes CDR1 PRHDT and CDR2 FYEKMQ (reference sequence). Written as DNA, the CDR3 is TGTGCCAGCAGCAGAACAGGGGCGGATACGCAGTATTTT. This codes for CASSRTGADTQYF.

This sequence joins TRBV6-5 and TRBJ1-1; 10 bases agree with TRBD1. This CDR3 contains 14 residues. Trimming at V came to 4 bases and at J to 2 bases, leaving 1 base not matched to a gene. CDR1 and CDR2 from the germline V gene are MNHEY and SVGAGI. CDR3 amino acids: CASSWDRGNTEAFF. The CDR3 nucleotides read TGTGCCAGCAGTTGGGACAGGGGAAACACTGAAGCTTTCTTT.

The CDR3 bases are TGTGCCAGCAGCAAAGAAGTAGCGGGAAATACCGGGGAGCTGTTTTTT. The encoded protein is CASSKEVAGNTGELFF. The chain recombines TRBV2 with TRBJ2-2, with 8 bases aligning to TRBD2. The CDR3 length is 16 residues. After removal of 6 bases from V and 5 bases from J, the junction contained 11 bases not matched to a gene. Germline assignment: CDR1 SNHLY and CDR2 FYNNEI. Drawing the rest from reference TRBV2 and TRBJ2-2, the complete variable domain is EPEVTQTPSHQVTQMGQEVILRCVPISNHLYFYWYRQILGQKVEFLVSFYNNEISEKSEIFDDQFSVERPDGSNFTLKIRSTKLEDSAMYFCASSKEVAGNTGELFFGEGSRLTVL.

This clone came up a few times. V is TRBV25-1 and J is TRBJ1-1; D unclear. The germline CDR1 and CDR2 sequences are MGHDK and SYGVNS. CDR3 length: 10 amino acids. V was clipped by 7 bases and J by 7 bases, with 7 bases between them. The CDR3 loop reads CASIEGEAFF. CDR3 bases: TGTGCCAGCATAGAGGGTGAAGCTTTCTTT.

V gene TRBV19 combines with J gene TRBJ1-1; possibly TRBD1 for D (5 bases). CDR1 is LNHDA, CDR2 SQIVND, per germline (reference sequence). With 6 bases removed from V and 1 base from J, the gap between germline ends came to 6 bases. The CDR3 sequence is 12 residues long. The CDR3 bases are TGTGCCAGTAGGGGGGGGAACACTGAAGCTTTCTTT. Translating gives CASRGGNTEAFF.

The V and J genes are TRBV4-1 and TRBJ1-2; 8 nucleotides align to TRBD1. This CDR3 spans 14 amino acids. Looked up from germline, CDR1 is MGHRA and CDR2 is YSYEKL. Germline trimming cut 3 bases from V and 4 bases from J; bases unmatched to any gene: 4. This CDR3 reads CASSQSDRAYGYTF. The CDR3 nucleotides are TGCGCCAGCAGCCAGTCGGACAGGGCCTATGGCTACACCTTC.

This chain links TRBV12-3 or TRBV12-4 with TRBJ1-1, with 8 bases matching TRBD1. This CDR3 has 13 residues. The trim removed 5 bases at V and 4 bases at J, leaving 3 bases unmatched. CDR3 sequence reads: CASSAGGVTEAFF. As DNA, the CDR3 is TGTGCCAGCAGTGCAGGGGGCGTCACTGAAGCTTTCTTT.

The rearrangement joins TRBV5-4 to TRBJ2-1; 10 nucleotides line up with TRBD2. Germline CDR1 SGHNT, CDR2 YYREEE (reference sequence). Trimming removed 4 bases from V and 6 bases from J; junction bases left unmatched: 7. The CDR3 covers 15 residues. This CDR3 is CASSASGRIVNEQFF. For the CDR3, the DNA is TGTGCCAGCAGCGCTAGCGGGAGAATAGTCAATGAGCAGTTCTTC.

The chain couples TRBV7-9 to TRBJ1-4; possibly TRBD1 for D (6 bases). The germline gives CDR1 SEHNR, CDR2 FQNEAQ (reference sequence). The CDR3 contains 14 residues. V was clipped by 1 base and J by 8 bases, with 11 bases between them. CDR3 residues: CASSLGQDEEKLFF. The DNA of the CDR3 is TGTGCCAGCAGCTTAGGACAGGACGAAGAAAAACTGTTTTTT.

The J gene is TRBJ2-2, the V gene TRBV14, with 9 bases aligning to TRBD1. Trimming removed 5 bases from V and 1 base from J; junction bases left unmatched: 8. The germline V gene encodes CDR1 SGHDN and CDR2 FVKESK. The CDR3 has 17 amino acids. The CDR3 spells CASSKIPGQGNTGELFF. CDR3 coding DNA: TGTGCCAGCAGCAAAATACCGGGACAGGGGAACACCGGGGAGCTGTTTTTT.

V usage is TRBV18 and J usage is TRBJ2-1; D remains ambiguous. CDR1 KGHSH and CDR2 LQKENI come from the germline V gene. Deletions cut 2 bases from V and 0 bases from J, with 14 bases between. The CDR3 covers 17 residues. The CDR3 is CASSPSVKRSSYNEQFF. CDR3 bases: TGTGCCAGCTCACCATCCGTTAAAAGGAGCTCCTACAATGAGCAGTTCTTC.

This sequence joins TRBV28 and TRBJ1-3, with TRBD1 identical over 7 bases. The CDR3 runs to 14 residues. The germline V gene has CDR1 MDHEN and CDR2 SYDVKM. After removal of 6 bases from V and 2 bases from J, the junction contained 4 bases not matched to a gene. The CDR3 nucleotides are TGTGCCAGCAGCACAGGGGTTACTGGAAACACCATATATTTT. Its protein product is CASSTGVTGNTIYF.

The chain uses TRBV11-1 and TRBJ2-2, with TRBD1 identical over 8 bases. Trimming removed 5 bases from V and 1 base from J; junction bases left unmatched: 6. This CDR3 comprises 16 residues. CDR1 and CDR2 (germline): SGHAT, FQDESV (reference sequence). This chain's CDR3 is CASSPAGTGNTGELFF. CDR3 DNA: TGTGCCAGCAGCCCTGCCGGGACAGGGAACACCGGGGAGCTGTTTTTT.

The V and J genes are TRBV19 and TRBJ2-2; 7 bases are a match to TRBD1. Germline assignment: CDR1 LNHDA and CDR2 SQIVND (reference sequence). The CDR3 has 13 residues. V shed 6 bases and J 6 bases; nucleotides not matched to a gene: 4. In DNA form, the CDR3 reads TGTGCCAGTAGCTTTACAGGGGCCGGGGAGCTGTTTTTT. Its translation is CASSFTGAGELFF. The entire variable domain, with the rest obtained from reference TRBV19 and TRBJ2-2, is as follows: DGGITQSPKYLFRKEGQNVTLSCEQNLNHDAMYWYRQDPGQGLRLIYYSQIVNDFQKGDIAEGYSVSREKKESFPLTVTSAQKNPTAFYLCASSFTGAGELFFGEGSRLTVL.

The gene calls are TRBV6-2 or TRBV6-3 and TRBJ2-1; 7 bases fit TRBD2. The CDR3 is 19 residues long. The junction had 16 bases not matched to a gene; V was cut back by 5 bases and J by 0 bases. Germline V CDR1 and CDR2: MNHEY, SVGEGT. The CDR3 coding sequence is TGTGCCAGCAGTCCCGGTGGGGGAGGGGAAACCTACTCCTACAATGAGCAGTTCTTC. Protein product: CASSPGGGGETYSYNEQFF.

The CDR3 DNA sequence: TGTGCCAGCGGCGGAGTGTATAATTCACCCCTCCACTTT. This sequence encodes CASGGVYNSPLHF. J is TRBJ1-6 and V is TRBV27; D is unclear. CDR3 size: 13 residues. CDR1 and CDR2 from the germline V gene are MNHEY and SMNVEV (reference sequence). The V gene lost 8 bases and the J gene lost 4 bases, with 9 bases spanning the gap.